This T cell receptor beta chain was sequenced in a study of blood T cell repertoires in COVID-19. In the study overall: Samples came from the United States, Italy and Spain, spanning acute and convalescent COVID-19. PBMCs, B-cell-depleted T cells, or T cells provided the cDNA or gDNA that made up the material.

Germline CDR1 SNHLY, CDR2 FYNNEI. The J segment lost 9 bases and the V segment lost 3 bases, leaving 10 bases of the junction unmatched. The CDR3 extends over 15 amino acids. Study processing details: Amplifying reference gene primers gave estimates of nucleated cell counts. The repertoire was sequenced with immunoSEQ multiplex PCR; TCRdb's copy has only in-frame clones and lacks some. V, J and clone size derive from that table, while D and trimming were established from the DNA sequence. The table records about 310,000 clones, roughly 87% of them present only once. The chain is built from TRBV2 and TRBJ2-1; 8 nucleotides align to TRBD2. Sequenced: peripheral blood. This clonotype was obtained from a man in his fifties or sixties with active or convalescent COVID-19. Here the CDR3 DNA reads TGTGCCAGCAGTGAGGCAAGCGGGAGCGAGGGTGAGCAGTTCTTC. Protein sequence: CASSEASGSEGEQFF.